The rows below give T cell receptor beta chains drawn from one sample of a study of post-analysis software for immune sequencing data. TCRdb itself ran the PCR reads through MiXCR, one entry per CDR3 protein. Of 600,000 to 750,000 distinct CDR3 sequences in the sample, about 60% are singletons; the top ten hold 11%. Sequenced: blood. The receptor source for this set is a girl aged 2-15 years with multiple sclerosis. The CDR3 runs from the conserved cysteine through the conserved F or W. The D gene is left open where the match is weak. The listing skips clone size in some rows; elsewhere it reads once, few, many or a size class.

- | TRBJ1-1 | TRBV29-1 | - | TGCAGCGTTGAATCCCCAGCGGGTTACGCTGAAGCTTTCTTT | CSVESPAGYAEAFF
- | TRBJ2-1 | TRBV4-1 | - | TGCGCCAGCAGCCAAGAGGGGGGACACAATGAGCAGTTCTTC | CASSQEGGHNEQFF
TRBD2 | TRBJ2-1 | TRBV15 | once | TGTGCCACCAGCAGAGATTCGGGAGCGGCGGGGGGCCACAATGAGCAGTTCTTC | CATSRDSGAAGGHNEQFF
TRBD1 | TRBJ1-2 | TRBV12-3/TRBV12-4 | - | TGTGCCAGCAGTTCGGGTCGACAGGGGGCGAGCGGCTACACCTTC | CASSSGRQGASGYTF
- | TRBJ2-5 | TRBV3-1 | few | TGTGCCAGCAGCCAAGATATTAGGGTCCAAGAGACCCAGTACTTC | CASSQDIRVQETQYF
- | TRBJ2-6 | TRBV10-3 | - | TGTGCCATCTTGACTTTGGGGGCCAACGTCCTGACTTTC | CAILTLGANVLTF
TRBD2 | TRBJ2-4 | TRBV5-1 | few | TGCGCCAGCAGCGAGGGACTAGCGGGGGGCGCTCAGTACTTC | CASSEGLAGGAQYF
TRBD2 | TRBJ2-7 | TRBV20-1 | - | TGCAGTGCAAGGACTAGCCCCTACGAGCAGTACTTC | CSARTSPYEQYF
- | TRBJ2-5 | TRBV10-2 | - | TGCGCCAGCAGAAAACTCAGTAACGGGGGGCTTCAAGAGACCCAGTACTTC | CASRKLSNGGLQETQYF
- | TRBJ1-6 | TRBV4-3 | - | TGCGCCAGCAGCCAAGATCTAGGGATCTATAATTCACCCCTCCACTTT | CASSQDLGIYNSPLHF
TRBD1 | TRBJ2-5 | TRBV7-9 | - | TGTGCCAGCAGACCAACGACAGGGGAAGAGACCCAGTACTTC | CASRPTTGEETQYF
TRBD2 | TRBJ2-5 | TRBV14 | - | TGTGCCAGCAGCTTCCAGCGGGGTGCGGCATGGGAGACCCAGTACTTC | CASSFQRGAAWETQYF
- | TRBJ2-1 | TRBV5-1 | - | TGCGCCAGCAGCGACCGGGACGGGCTCTACAATGAGCAGTTCTTC | CASSDRDGLYNEQFF
TRBD1 | TRBJ2-1 | TRBV18 | - | TGTGCCAGCTCACCACCAACAGGGGATGAGCAGTTCTTC | CASSPPTGDEQFF
- | TRBJ2-7 | TRBV20-1 | - | TGCAGTGCTAGAGGAGGCTATGAGTCCTACGAGCAGTACTTC | CSARGGYESYEQYF
TRBD2 | TRBJ2-1 | TRBV7-3 | - | TGTGCCAGCAGCCTGACTAGCCCCCAGCGGGAATACAATGAGCAGTTCTTC | CASSLTSPQREYNEQFF
TRBD2 | TRBJ2-3 | TRBV12-3/TRBV12-4 | - | TGTGCCAGCAGCCGGACTAGCGGGGGGGCCACGGATACGCAGTATTTT | CASSRTSGGATDTQYF
- | TRBJ2-2 | TRBV6-6 | once | TGTGCCAGCAGCTCCCCGGGGGCCTCCGGGGAGCTGTTTTTT | CASSSPGASGELFF
- | TRBJ2-7 | TRBV2 | - | TGTGCCAGCACGAGTCGCAATGAGCAGTACTTC | CASTSRNEQYF
- | TRBJ2-6 | TRBV12-3/TRBV12-4 | - | TGTGCCAGCAGGATAGGATTAAGGCCGGGGGACTCGGGGGCCAACGTCCTGACTTTC | CASRIGLRPGDSGANVLTF
TRBD1 | TRBJ1-2 | TRBV12-3/TRBV12-4 | - | TGTGCCAGCAGCGACCAGGGGGATAACTATGGCTACACCTTC | CASSDQGDNYGYTF
TRBD1 | TRBJ2-5 | TRBV27 | - | TGTGCCAGCAGTCCGGGACAGAGAAATGGTGAGCAGTACTTC | CASSPGQRNGEQYF
TRBD1 | TRBJ2-4 | TRBV6-4 | - | TGTGCCAGCAGATCAACAGGGGGGATTCAGTACTTC | CASRSTGGIQYF
- | TRBJ1-5 | TRBV27 | - | TGTGCCAGCAGCCCTTTCTTTAGCAATCAGCCCCAGCATTTT | CASSPFFSNQPQHF
- | TRBJ1-2 | TRBV29-1 | - | TGCAGCGTTGAATCCCATAATGGCTACACCTTC | CSVESHNGYTF
TRBD2 | TRBJ2-5 | TRBV29-1 | - | TGCAGCGTTCGGGAGGGGGAGACCCAGTACTTC | CSVREGETQYF
TRBD2 | TRBJ2-7 | TRBV10-3 | - | TGTGCCATCAGTGATCTAGCGGGAAGACCCTACGAGCAGTACTTC | CAISDLAGRPYEQYF
- | TRBJ1-5 | TRBV18 | - | TGTGCCAGCTCACCATCGGCGTCAACTGGTAGCAATCAGCCCCAGCATTTT | CASSPSASTGSNQPQHF